One sample yielded the 25 T cell receptor beta chains listed below, sequenced in a study of response to subunit inactivated influenza vaccine. TCRdb processed the RT-PCR reads anew with MiXCR; each CDR3 protein has one entry. The sample shows about 500,000 distinct CDR3 sequences, 7.2% of them seen only once. This specimen consisted of PBMCs from blood, obtained around 25 months after vaccination. All receptors derive from a man between 50 and 70 years old who received an inactivated influenza vaccine.

This clonotype has a handful of counts. Its ends do not fully match the called genes, so a read error is possible. The chain links TRBV7-7 to TRBJ1-1, with D unresolved. The V gene's germline CDR1 is SSHAT and CDR2 FNYEAQ (reference sequence). CDR3 length equals 13 residues. This chain's CDR3 is CASSLEHNTEAFF. The CDR3 DNA sequence: TGTGCTAGCAGCTTAGAACATAACACTGAAGCTTTCTTT.

This clonotype was found many times. The chain has TRBV3-1 and TRBJ2-7; a possible D gene is TRBD1 (5 bases). V shed 1 base and J shed 0 bases, with 7 bases lying between them. This CDR3 spans 14 amino acids. Germline V CDR1 and CDR2: LGHDT, YNNKEL (reference sequence). The CDR3 coding sequence is TGTGCCAGCAGCCAAGGGACATTCTCCTACGAGCAGTACTTC. Encoded protein: CASSQGTFSYEQYF.

The genes are TRBV20-1 and TRBJ2-1; 10 bases map to TRBD2. The CDR3 consists of 16 residues. Germline V gene lookup returns CDR1 DFQATT and CDR2 SNEGSKA (reference sequence). The junction had 11 bases not matched to a gene; V was cut back by 0 bases and J by 9 bases. The CDR3 region has the DNA TGCAGTGCTAGAGATTCTCCGAGCGGGAGGGCCCTTGAGCAGTTCTTC. This codes for CSARDSPSGRALEQFF.

The chain has TRBV7-3 and TRBJ2-1; no definite D call. Trimming shortened V by 5 bases and J by 3 bases, and 8 bases separated the two germline ends. CDR3 size: 13 residues. Looked up from germline, CDR1 is SGHTA and CDR2 is FQGTGA. The CDR3 DNA sequence: TGTGCCAGCAGCAGGAGTCTCTACAATGAGCAGTTCTTC. Encoded protein: CASSRSLYNEQFF.

The chain recombines TRBV12-3 or TRBV12-4 with TRBJ2-7, with D hard to call. The CDR3 spans 13 residues. The V gene lost 3 bases and the J gene lost 2 bases, with 8 bases spanning the gap. The CDR3 DNA follows: TGTGCCAGCAGTTTTGCGATGGCCTACGAGCAGTACTTC. As protein: CASSFAMAYEQYF.

In this sample, this clonotype turned up many times. The chain carries TRBV10-1 and TRBJ2-2; D tentatively reads TRBD1 or TRBD2 (6 bases each). The germline CDR1 and CDR2 sequences are WNHNN and SYGVQD (reference sequence). The CDR3 sequence is 15 residues long. With 3 bases removed from V and 9 bases from J, the gap between germline ends came to 17 bases. The CDR3 DNA reads as TGCGCCAGCAGTGATGGTACAGGGAGGTACCGGGAGCTGTTTTTT. Amino acids: CASSDGTGRYRELFF.

This clonotype was seen a few times. The chain links TRBV24-1 to TRBJ2-5, with no clear D. V gave up 8 bases and J gave up 5 bases, with 14 bases separating them. The CDR3 contains 13 residues. Germline CDR1 and CDR2: KGHDR and SFDVKD. The CDR3 reads CATTGPIGETQYF. The CDR3 DNA reads as TGTGCCACCACGGGTCCAATCGGGGAGACCCAGTACTTC.

Concerning this clonotype: A clone one base away is much larger, so this may be a read error. The gene calls are TRBV21-1 and TRBJ1-1. TRBV21-1 is assigned pseudogene status. The CDR3 contains 12 residues. Written as DNA, the CDR3 is TGTGCCAGCAGCACAGGGTTAGTCAGAGCTTTCTTT. This codes for CASSTGLVRAFF.

The CDR3 DNA sequence: TGCGCCAGCAGCTTGGCCAGGGGGCCTCAAGAGACCCAGTACTTC. Translating it yields CASSLARGPQETQYF. The chain joins TRBV5-1 to TRBJ2-5, with 8 positions matching TRBD1. V dropped 0 bases and J dropped 2; count of bases not matched to a gene: 3. Looked up from germline, CDR1 is SGHRS and CDR2 is YFSETQ. This CDR3 spans 15 amino acids.

CDR3 sequence: CAWTTLADTDTQYF. The CDR3 DNA reads as TGTGCCTGGACTACACTAGCGGACACAGATACGCAGTATTTT. This chain connects TRBV30 to TRBJ2-3; 8 bases are shared with TRBD2. The CDR3 totals 14 residues. Germline CDR1 is GTSNPN and CDR2 is SVGIG (reference sequence). The J segment lost 2 bases and the V segment lost 4 bases, leaving 5 bases of the junction unmatched.

This clonotype has ten or more counts. The chain links TRBV12-3 or TRBV12-4 to TRBJ2-3; unclear D gene. This CDR3 contains 11 residues. V was trimmed by 4 bases and J by 12 bases, leaving 11 bases between them. In DNA form, the CDR3 reads TGTGCCAGCAGTTCCTCTAGTAACCAGTATTTT. Translating gives CASSSSSNQYF.

The table lists this clonotype with many counts. The chain recombines TRBV27 with TRBJ2-3; D unresolved. CDR3 length equals 15 residues. V was clipped by 6 bases and J by 6 bases, with 19 bases between them. Germline assignment: CDR1 MNHEY and CDR2 SMNVEV (reference sequence). CDR3 residues: CASSDRLLKLDTQYF. CDR3 coding DNA: TGTGCCAGCAGCGACCGACTGCTGAAGTTGGATACGCAGTATTTT.

This clonotype was observed a few times. The chain links TRBV7-9 to TRBJ2-7; 8 positions agree with TRBD1. The CDR3 contains 14 residues. Germline assignment: CDR1 SEHNR and CDR2 FQNEAQ (reference sequence). The trim removed 5 bases at V and 6 bases at J, leaving 9 bases unmatched. CDR3 loop: CASSRDRNTREQYF. CDR3 in DNA: TGTGCCAGCAGCCGGGACAGGAACACACGCGAGCAGTACTTC.

This clonotype came up a few times. The genes are TRBV6-1 and TRBJ2-7; D is unresolved. CDR1 MNHNS and CDR2 SASEGT come from the germline V gene. V was pared by 0 bases and J by 5 bases, with 11 bases between. The CDR3 is 14 amino acids. CDR3 sequence reads: CASSEASESHEQYF. CDR3 bases: TGTGCCAGCAGTGAAGCTTCCGAATCCCACGAGCAGTACTTC.

The V and J genes are TRBV10-3 and TRBJ2-5, with a weak D call TRBD2 (7 bases). The CDR3 extends over 15 amino acids. Germline V gene data show CDR1 as ENHRY and CDR2 as SYGVKD. V dropped 3 bases and J dropped 0 bases, with 11 bases sitting between them. The CDR3 nucleotides are TGTGCCATCAGTGAACAGGGAGGGAACCAAGAGACCCAGTACTTC. It is translated as CAISEQGGNQETQYF.

This clonotype occurred a few times. This chain uses TRBV28 with TRBJ1-5; 12 nucleotides line up with TRBD1. With V trimmed by 7 bases and J by 6 bases, 10 bases remained unmatched. The CDR3 runs to 16 residues. Germline-derived CDR1 and CDR2 are MDHEN and SYDVKM. The CDR3 reads CASIAGQGARGQPQHF. CDR3 DNA: TGTGCCAGCATCGCGGGACAGGGGGCGCGGGGTCAGCCCCAGCATTTT.

This clonotype appeared a few times. The chain recombines TRBV5-1 with TRBJ2-1; 11 bases map to TRBD1. V shed 5 bases and J 5 bases; nucleotides not matched to a gene: 6. Germline CDR1 is SGHRS and CDR2 is YFSETQ. The CDR3 runs to 15 residues. CDR3 residues: CASSSGTGGNNEQFF. The CDR3 coding sequence is TGCGCCAGCAGTTCCGGGACAGGGGGGAACAATGAGCAGTTCTTC. The variable domain in full, with the rest retrieved from reference TRBV5-1 and TRBJ2-1, is KAGVTQTPRYLIKTRGQQVTLSCSPISGHRSVSWYQQTPGQGLQFLFEYFSETQRNKGNFPGRFSGRQFSNSRSEMNVSTLELGDSALYLCASSSGTGGNNEQFFGPGTRLTVL.

This clonotype has a handful of counts. The rearrangement links TRBV7-8 to TRBJ2-7, with D maybe TRBD1 (5 bases). Germline CDR1 reads SGHVS; CDR2 reads FQNEAQ. Trimming pared 3 bases from V and 3 bases from J, leaving 12 bases between. The CDR3 totals 14 residues. The CDR3 sequence: CASSFRGSIYEQYF. Here the CDR3 DNA reads TGTGCCAGCAGCTTTAGGGGCAGTATCTACGAGCAGTACTTC.

This clonotype was detected ten times or more. The CDR3 nucleotides are TGCGCCAGCAGCTTGGACCCGGAGCCAGATACGCAGTATTTT. Translated: CASSLDPEPDTQYF. This chain joins TRBV5-1 and TRBJ2-3; D is uncertain. This CDR3 region has 14 residues. Between the trimmed V and J ends, which lost 0 bases and 4 bases, there was a span of 9 bases. Germline lookup yields CDR1 SGHRS and CDR2 YFSETQ.

The J gene is TRBJ2-7, the V gene TRBV10-3; D may be TRBD2 (6 bases). The CDR3 length is 12 residues. Germline CDR1 ENHRY, CDR2 SYGVKD. V lost 7 bases, J lost 6 bases, and 13 bases lay in between. This chain's CDR3 is CAINQGGGEQYF. Written as DNA, the CDR3 is TGTGCCATCAACCAGGGAGGAGGCGAGCAGTACTTC.

This chain links TRBV7-2 with TRBJ1-1; D gene unclear. Germline CDR1 and CDR2: SGHTA and FQGNSA. The CDR3 has 14 residues. Between the trimmed V and J ends, which lost 3 bases and 2 bases, there was a span of 10 bases. The CDR3 spells CASSFYGRNTEAFF. The CDR3 DNA follows: TGTGCCAGCAGCTTCTATGGGCGTAACACTGAAGCTTTCTTT. Supplemented by reference TRBV7-2 and TRBJ1-1, the full variable domain reads GAGVSQSPSNKVTEKGKDVELRCDPISGHTALYWYRQSLGQGLEFLIYFQGNSAPDKSGLPSDRFSAERTGGSVSTLTIQRTQQEDSAVYLCASSFYGRNTEAFFGQGTRLTVV.

A few counts support this clonotype. V usage is TRBV20-1 and J usage is TRBJ2-5; 7 positions match TRBD2. The length of the CDR3 is 15 residues. V was pared by 3 bases and J by 1 base, with 8 bases of the junction left unmatched. Per germline, CDR1 DFQATT and CDR2 SNEGSKA (reference sequence). The CDR3 here is CSARGGPGLQETQYF. In nucleotides, the CDR3 is TGCAGTGCTAGGGGAGGGCCAGGTCTCCAAGAGACCCAGTACTTC.

This clonotype was detected ten times or more. The chain joins TRBV6-1 to TRBJ2-4, with D possibly matching TRBD1 (6 bases). The CDR3 is 12 residues long. V was pared by 5 bases and J by 5 bases, with 7 bases between. Per germline, CDR1 MNHNS and CDR2 SASEGT. The CDR3 DNA follows: TGTGCCAGCAGTTCAGGGGAAAACATTCAGTACTTC. This encodes CASSSGENIQYF.

This clonotype was detected ten times or more. CDR3 nucleotide sequence: TGTGCCAGCCGTATTGGGGGAGGGAGCTACGAGCAGTACTTC. The encoded protein is CASRIGGGSYEQYF. This chain connects TRBV28 to TRBJ2-7, with 7 positions matching TRBD2. V lost 8 bases, J lost 3 bases, and 10 bases stayed unmatched. The CDR3 contains 14 residues. Germline lookup yields CDR1 MDHEN and CDR2 SYDVKM.

The chain carries TRBV5-1 and TRBJ1-2, with 8 bases matching TRBD1. Germline assignment: CDR1 SGHRS and CDR2 YFSETQ. The V segment lost 3 bases and the J segment 7 bases; nucleotides outside the gene matches: 8. The CDR3 has 14 amino acids. This CDR3 is CASSYRTGSRGYTF. The CDR3 nucleotides are TGCGCCAGCAGCTACCGGACAGGGTCTCGTGGCTACACCTTC.